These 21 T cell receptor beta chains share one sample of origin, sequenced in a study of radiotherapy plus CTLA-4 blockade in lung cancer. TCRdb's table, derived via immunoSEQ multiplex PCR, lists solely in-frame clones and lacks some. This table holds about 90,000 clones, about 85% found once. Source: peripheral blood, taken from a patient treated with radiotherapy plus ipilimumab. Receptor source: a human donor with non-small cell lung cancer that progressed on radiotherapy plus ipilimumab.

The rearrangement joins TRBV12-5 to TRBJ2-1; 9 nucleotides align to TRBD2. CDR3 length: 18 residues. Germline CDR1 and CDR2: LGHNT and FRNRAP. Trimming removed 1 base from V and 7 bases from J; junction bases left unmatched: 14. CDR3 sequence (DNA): TGTGCTAGTGGTTTGGGCCCCCCCGAAAGCGGGAGGTCGAATGAGCAGTTCTTC. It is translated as CASGLGPPESGRSNEQFF.

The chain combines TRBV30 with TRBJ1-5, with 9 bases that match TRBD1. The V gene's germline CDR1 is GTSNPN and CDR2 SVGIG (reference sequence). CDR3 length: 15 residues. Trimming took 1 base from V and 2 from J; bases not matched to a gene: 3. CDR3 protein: CAWSGGQGGNQPQHF. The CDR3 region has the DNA TGTGCCTGGAGTGGGGGACAGGGTGGCAATCAGCCCCAGCATTTT.

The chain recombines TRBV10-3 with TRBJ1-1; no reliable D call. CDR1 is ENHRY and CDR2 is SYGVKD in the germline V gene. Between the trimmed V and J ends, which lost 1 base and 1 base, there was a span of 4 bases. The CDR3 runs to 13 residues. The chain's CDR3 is CAISELRNTEAFF. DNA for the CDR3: TGTGCCATCAGTGAGTTGAGGAACACTGAAGCTTTCTTT.

In nucleotides, the CDR3 is TGTGCCAGCAGTCCAAAGCGGGGGCGGACCTACGAGCAGTACTTC. It codes for CASSPKRGRTYEQYF. The chain joins TRBV2 to TRBJ2-7, with 8 nucleotides matching TRBD2. This CDR3 comprises 15 residues. Looked up from germline, CDR1 is SNHLY and CDR2 is FYNNEI. V was pared by 5 bases and J by 2 bases, with 8 bases of the junction left unmatched.

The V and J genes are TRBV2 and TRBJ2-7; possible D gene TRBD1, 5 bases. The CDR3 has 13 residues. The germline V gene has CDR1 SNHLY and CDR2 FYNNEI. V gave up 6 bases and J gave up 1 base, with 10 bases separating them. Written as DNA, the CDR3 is TGTGCCAGCAGACAGGTACCTTCCTACGAGCAGTACTTC. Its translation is CASRQVPSYEQYF.

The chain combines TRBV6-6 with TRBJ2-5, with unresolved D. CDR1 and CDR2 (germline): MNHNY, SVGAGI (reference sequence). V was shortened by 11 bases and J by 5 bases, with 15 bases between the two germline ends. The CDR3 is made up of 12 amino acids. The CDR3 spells CASQKGRETQYF. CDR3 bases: TGTGCCTCCCAGAAGGGCCGTGAGACCCAGTACTTC.

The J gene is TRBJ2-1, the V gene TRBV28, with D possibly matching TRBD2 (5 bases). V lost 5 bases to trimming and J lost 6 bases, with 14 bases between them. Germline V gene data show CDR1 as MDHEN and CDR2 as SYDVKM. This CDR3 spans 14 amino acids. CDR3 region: CASSAPGSGNEQFF. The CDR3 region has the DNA TGTGCCAGCAGTGCCCCGGGGTCGGGCAATGAGCAGTTCTTC.

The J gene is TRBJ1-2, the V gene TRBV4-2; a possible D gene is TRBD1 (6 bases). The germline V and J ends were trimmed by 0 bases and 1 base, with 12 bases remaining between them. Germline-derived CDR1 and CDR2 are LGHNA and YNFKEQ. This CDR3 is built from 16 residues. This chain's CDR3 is CASSQDQGSNNYGYTF. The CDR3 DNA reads TGTGCCAGCAGCCAAGATCAGGGGTCCAATAACTATGGCTACACCTTC.

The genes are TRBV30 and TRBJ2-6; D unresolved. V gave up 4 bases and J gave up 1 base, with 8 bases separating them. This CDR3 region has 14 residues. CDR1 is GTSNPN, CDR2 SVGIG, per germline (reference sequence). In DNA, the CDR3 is TGTGCCTGGAAGGAAGGGTCTGGGGCCAACGTCCTGACTTTC. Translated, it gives CAWKEGSGANVLTF.

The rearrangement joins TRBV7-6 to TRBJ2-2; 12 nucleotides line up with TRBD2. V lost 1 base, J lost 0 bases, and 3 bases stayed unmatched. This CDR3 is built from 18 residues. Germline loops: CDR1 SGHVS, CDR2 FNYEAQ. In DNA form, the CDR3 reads TGTGCCAGCAGCTTAGGACTAGCGGGGGCCTCGAACACCGGGGAGCTGTTTTTT. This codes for CASSLGLAGASNTGELFF.

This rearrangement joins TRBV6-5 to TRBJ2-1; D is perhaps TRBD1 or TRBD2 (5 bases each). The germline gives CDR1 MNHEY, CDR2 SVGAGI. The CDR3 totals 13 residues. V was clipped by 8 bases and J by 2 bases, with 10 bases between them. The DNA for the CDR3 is TGTGCCAGCTCCGGGACCACCTACAATGAGCAGTTCTTC. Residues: CASSGTTYNEQFF.

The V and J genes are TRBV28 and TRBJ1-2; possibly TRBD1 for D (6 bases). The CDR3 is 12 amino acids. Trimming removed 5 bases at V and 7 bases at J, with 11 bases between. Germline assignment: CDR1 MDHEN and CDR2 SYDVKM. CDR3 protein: CASSLTRGGYTF. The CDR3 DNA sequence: TGTGCCAGCAGTCTCACCAGGGGTGGCTACACCTTC.

The DNA for the CDR3 is TGTGCCAGCAGCCAGGGAGGGGGCAATCAGCCCCAGCATTTT. Amino acid sequence: CASSQGGGNQPQHF. V gene TRBV5-4 combines with J gene TRBJ1-5, with D possibly being TRBD1 (5 bases). Trimming pared 4 bases from V and 2 bases from J, leaving 10 bases between. Germline V gives CDR1 SGHNT, CDR2 YYREEE (reference sequence). The CDR3 contains 14 residues.

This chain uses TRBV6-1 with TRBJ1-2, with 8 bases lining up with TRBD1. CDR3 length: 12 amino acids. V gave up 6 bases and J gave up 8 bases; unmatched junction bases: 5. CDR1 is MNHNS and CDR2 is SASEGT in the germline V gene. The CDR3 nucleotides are TGTGCCAGCAGAGGGACAGGCCGGGGCTACACCTTC. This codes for CASRGTGRGYTF.

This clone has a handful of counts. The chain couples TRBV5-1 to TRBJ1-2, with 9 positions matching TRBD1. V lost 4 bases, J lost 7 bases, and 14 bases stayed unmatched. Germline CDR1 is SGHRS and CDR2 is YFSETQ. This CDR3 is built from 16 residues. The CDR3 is CASSPSEVQGATGYTF. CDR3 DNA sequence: TGCGCCAGCAGCCCATCCGAAGTACAGGGGGCGACTGGCTACACCTTC.

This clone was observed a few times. CDR3 coding DNA: TGTGCCAGTAGTGCGTGGGGATGGTCACCCCTCCACTTT. It specifies CASSAWGWSPLHF. The chain uses TRBV19 and TRBJ1-6, with D unresolved. Trimming took off 5 bases at V and 10 bases at J, with 12 bases between the two ends. Germline values: CDR1 LNHDA, CDR2 SQIVND (reference sequence). This CDR3 is built from 13 residues.

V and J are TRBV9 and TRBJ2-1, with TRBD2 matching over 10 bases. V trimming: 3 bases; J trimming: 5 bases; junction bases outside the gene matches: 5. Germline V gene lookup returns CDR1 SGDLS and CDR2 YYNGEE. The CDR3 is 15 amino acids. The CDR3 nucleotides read TGTGCCAGCAGCGAAGGACTAGCGGAACACAATGAGCAGTTCTTC. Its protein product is CASSEGLAEHNEQFF.

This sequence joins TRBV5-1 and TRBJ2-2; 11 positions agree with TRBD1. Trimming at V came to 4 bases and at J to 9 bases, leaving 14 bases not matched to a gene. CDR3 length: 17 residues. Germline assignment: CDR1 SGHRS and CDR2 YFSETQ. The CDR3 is CASSILGQGALERELFF. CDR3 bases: TGCGCCAGCAGCATTCTAGGACAGGGGGCATTGGAGAGGGAGCTGTTTTTT.

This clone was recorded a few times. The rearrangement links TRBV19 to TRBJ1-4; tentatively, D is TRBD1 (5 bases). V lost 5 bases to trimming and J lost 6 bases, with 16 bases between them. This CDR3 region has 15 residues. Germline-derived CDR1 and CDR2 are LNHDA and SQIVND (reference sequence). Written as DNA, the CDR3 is TGTGCCAGTAGTCCCGACACAGGTGTCGATGAAAAACTGTTTTTT. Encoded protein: CASSPDTGVDEKLFF.

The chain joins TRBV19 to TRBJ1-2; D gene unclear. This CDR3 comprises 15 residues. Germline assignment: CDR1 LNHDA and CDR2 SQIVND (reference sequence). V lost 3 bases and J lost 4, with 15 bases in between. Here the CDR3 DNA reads TGTGCCAGTAGTATTAAAGGGCCTCTCGGCTATGGCTACACCTTC. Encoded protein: CASSIKGPLGYGYTF.

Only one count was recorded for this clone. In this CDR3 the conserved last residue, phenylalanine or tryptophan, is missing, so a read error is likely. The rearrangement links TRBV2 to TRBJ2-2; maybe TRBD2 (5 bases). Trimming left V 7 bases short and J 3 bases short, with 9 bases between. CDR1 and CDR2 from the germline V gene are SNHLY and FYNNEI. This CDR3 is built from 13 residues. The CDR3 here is CASTLGDTGELFL. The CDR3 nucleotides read TGTGCCAGCACCCTCGGGGACACCGGGGAGCTGTTTCTT.